What follows are 21 T cell receptor beta chains derived from one specimen sequenced in a study of CD8+CD57+ T cells in acquired aplastic anemia. Genomic DNA templated the TCR beta VDJ and CDR3 profiling. TCRdb re-analysed the reads in MiXCR, keeping a single row per CDR3 protein. The sample contains 150,000 to 200,000 distinct CDR3 sequences, around 65% of which appear only once. Sequencing was performed on sorted CD4+, CD8+, or CD8+CD57+ T cells (not recorded which) from PBMCs. These receptors came from a human donor with severe aplastic anemia or a healthy control (not recorded which).

This sequence joins TRBV10-3 and TRBJ2-1; TRBD2 agrees at 8 bases. The CDR3 is 14 amino acids. V lost 8 bases to trimming and J lost 7 bases; unmatched junction nucleotides: 10. Germline V CDR1 and CDR2: ENHRY, SYGVKD. CDR3 protein: CAIWDGGAGNEQFF. CDR3 bases: TGTGCCATCTGGGACGGGGGGGCCGGGAATGAGCAGTTCTTC.

This chain links TRBV11-2 with TRBJ2-3; no firm D call. CDR1 SGHAT and CDR2 FQNNGV come from the germline V gene. The CDR3 has 15 amino acids. V lost 0 bases and J 2 bases, leaving 9 bases between the germline ends. CDR3 nucleotide sequence: TGTGCCAGCAGCTTAGAGGGCAGGTCCACAGATACGCAGTATTTT. The encoded protein is CASSLEGRSTDTQYF.

The chain is built from TRBV7-9 and TRBJ2-5, with TRBD1 matching over 8 bases. The CDR3 runs to 16 residues. The germline CDR1 and CDR2 sequences are SEHNR and FQNEAQ (reference sequence). Losses at the gene ends were 5 bases for V and 3 bases for J; bases not matched to a gene: 11. The CDR3 reads CASSPRPGQEEETQYF. The CDR3, as DNA: TGTGCCAGCAGCCCACGACCGGGACAGGAAGAAGAGACCCAGTACTTC.

This chain joins TRBV20-1 and TRBJ2-3; 7 nucleotides line up with TRBD2. Germline lookup yields CDR1 DFQATT and CDR2 SNEGSKA (reference sequence). The CDR3 covers 13 residues. V gave up 6 bases and J gave up 1 base; unmatched junction bases: 4. Here the CDR3 reads CSAPTSGTDTQYF. For the CDR3, the DNA is TGCAGTGCCCCTACTAGCGGCACAGATACGCAGTATTTT.

The J gene is TRBJ1-3, the V gene TRBV19; 7 bases map to TRBD1. The CDR3 totals 14 residues. The germline CDR1 and CDR2 sequences are LNHDA and SQIVND (reference sequence). J was trimmed by 2 bases and V by 9 bases; bases with no gene match: 7. The CDR3 DNA follows: TGTGCCAGCGACCCCAGGGGGGCTGGAAACACCATATATTTT. The encoded protein is CASDPRGAGNTIYF.

The J gene is TRBJ2-7, the V gene TRBV20-1; D unresolved. Looked up from germline, CDR1 is DFQATT and CDR2 is SNEGSKA (reference sequence). This CDR3 is 15 amino acids long. Trimming took 3 bases from V and 7 from J, leaving 22 bases between them. The CDR3 DNA is TGCAGTGCTAGTCTGTACCGAGACCTCTTGAGTGAGCAGTACTTC. Translating it yields CSASLYRDLLSEQYF.

The genes are TRBV7-9 and TRBJ2-7; D is perhaps TRBD2 (7 bases). Germline assignment: CDR1 SEHNR and CDR2 FQNEAQ (reference sequence). This CDR3 is 15 amino acids long. Trimming took off 5 bases at V and 6 bases at J, with 20 bases between the two ends. The CDR3: CASSNQRGGPREQYF. The CDR3 nucleotides read TGTGCCAGCAGCAATCAAAGGGGGGGGCCACGCGAGCAGTACTTC.

The J gene is TRBJ1-1, the V gene TRBV6-6; the D is unclear. Per the germline V gene, CDR1 is MNHNY and CDR2 is SVGAGI (reference sequence). With 5 bases removed from V and 10 bases from J, the gap between germline ends came to 14 bases. This CDR3 is 12 amino acids long. For the CDR3, the DNA is TGTGCCAGCAGTCCCATCGGAGACGTAGCTTTCTTT. It specifies CASSPIGDVAFF.

To note about this clonotype: The conserved phenylalanine or tryptophan normally closing the CDR3 is absent here, so this likely arose from a read error. V usage is TRBV11-2 and J usage is TRBJ2-7, with D unclear. Germline V gives CDR1 SGHAT, CDR2 FQNNGV. The CDR3 spans 11 residues. V was pared by 1 base and J by 7 bases, with 5 bases between. The chain's CDR3 is CASSLVGEQYL. The CDR3 DNA is TGTGCCAGCAGCTTAGTAGGGGAGCAGTACCTC.

The chain joins TRBV7-8 to TRBJ1-2; D is perhaps TRBD1 (5 bases). Trimming took off 5 bases at V and 4 bases at J, with 11 bases between the two ends. The CDR3 sequence is 13 residues long. Germline-derived CDR1 and CDR2 are SGHVS and FQNEAQ. The CDR3 region has the DNA TGTGCCAGCAGCCCCCGACAGAGCTATGGCTACACCTTC. Translation: CASSPRQSYGYTF.

This clonotype is a singleton in its sample. A junction end diverges from the germline sequence, so it may reflect a read error. The CDR3 DNA reads as TGCGCCAGCAGCTTAGGATGGCTAGCGGGGGGCCCCTACGAGCAGTACTTC. Residues: CASSLGWLAGGPYEQYF. V and J are TRBV7-9 and TRBJ2-7; 11 bases are a match to TRBD2. The CDR3 spans 17 residues. From germline, CDR1 is SEHNR and CDR2 FQNEAQ (reference sequence).

This clonotype showed up just a few times. J is TRBJ2-7 and V is TRBV7-6; a weak D match, TRBD1 (6 bases). V lost 3 bases and J lost 5, with 14 bases in between. The CDR3 spans 14 residues. Germline V gene data show CDR1 as SGHVS and CDR2 as FNYEAQ. In DNA form, the CDR3 reads TGTGCCAGCAGCTTCGGCAGGGGCAGGGACGAGCAGTACTTC. It encodes CASSFGRGRDEQYF.

V gene TRBV5-1 combines with J gene TRBJ2-7, with 8 bases lining up with TRBD1. V dropped 4 bases and J dropped 6; count of bases not matched to a gene: 15. This CDR3 contains 16 residues. Per germline, CDR1 SGHRS and CDR2 YFSETQ. This CDR3 is CASSPQPRTGNGEQYF. In DNA form, the CDR3 reads TGCGCCAGCAGCCCCCAACCTCGGACAGGGAATGGCGAGCAGTACTTC.

The chain links TRBV9 to TRBJ2-5, with 7 positions matching TRBD2. Unmatched junction bases numbered 10, after V lost 4 bases and J lost 1 base. The CDR3 contains 16 residues. The germline V gene has CDR1 SGDLS and CDR2 YYNGEE. In DNA form, the CDR3 reads TGTGCCAGCAGCTCACGACTAGCTGGTGGCCAAGAGACCCAGTACTTC. It translates to CASSSRLAGGQETQYF. Based on the CDR3 plus reference TRBV9 and TRBJ2-5, the full variable domain is DSGVTQTPKHLITATGQRVTLRCSPRSGDLSVYWYQQSLDQGLQFLIQYYNGEERAKGNILERFSAQQFPDLHSELNLSSLELGDSALYFCASSSRLAGGQETQYFGPGTRLLVL.

This clonotype is a singleton in its sample. The chain recombines TRBV10-3 with TRBJ2-7; D might be TRBD2 (6 bases). Trimming took 6 bases from V and 3 from J, leaving 15 bases between them. The length of the CDR3 is 14 residues. Germline lookup yields CDR1 ENHRY and CDR2 SYGVKD. In DNA, the CDR3 is TGTGCCATCAGCGGGGTTGCGGGGAACTACGAGCAGTACTTC. Its translation: CAISGVAGNYEQYF.

The chain couples TRBV20-1 to TRBJ2-1; 9 bases fit TRBD2. Germline V CDR1 and CDR2: DFQATT, SNEGSKA (reference sequence). V was clipped by 3 bases and J by 7 bases; unmatched bases: 1. The CDR3 is made up of 12 amino acids. CDR3 in DNA: TGCAGTGCTAGGCTAGCGGGGAATGAGCAGTTCTTC. Amino acid sequence: CSARLAGNEQFF.

This chain uses TRBV9 with TRBJ2-3; D ambiguous. V lost 3 bases to trimming and J lost 0 bases, with 11 bases between them. This CDR3 region has 15 residues. Germline assignment: CDR1 SGDLS and CDR2 YYNGEE. In DNA, the CDR3 is TGTGCCAGCAGCGCCGGGCCCACTAGCACAGATACGCAGTATTTT. Its translation is CASSAGPTSTDTQYF.

For the CDR3, the DNA is TGTACGGTACGGGGAGCTTACAATGAGCAGTTCTTC. Amino acids: CTVRGAYNEQFF. This rearrangement joins TRBV2 to TRBJ2-1; TRBD2 is a possible D gene (5 bases). This CDR3 comprises 12 residues. The V gene's germline CDR1 is SNHLY and CDR2 FYNNEI.

V usage is TRBV12-3 or TRBV12-4 and J usage is TRBJ2-5; 15 nucleotides line up with TRBD2. The CDR3 runs to 16 residues. J gave up 2 bases and V 5 bases, and 3 bases lay outside the gene matches. The DNA of the CDR3 is TGTGCCAGCAGTGGCGGACTAGCGGGGGGGCAAGAGACCCAGTACTTC. Translation gives CASSGGLAGGQETQYF.

This chain joins TRBV7-9 and TRBJ2-7; no clear D. Germline CDR1 SEHNR, CDR2 FQNEAQ (reference sequence). CDR3 length equals 11 residues. Trimming shortened V by 5 bases and J by 5 bases, and 7 bases separated the two germline ends. The chain's CDR3 is CASSDINEQYF. The DNA for the CDR3 is TGTGCCAGCAGCGACATTAACGAGCAGTACTTC. The full variable domain, its missing parts supplied by reference TRBV7-9 and TRBJ2-7, is DTGVSQNPRHKITKRGQNVTFRCDPISEHNRLYWYRQTLGQGPEFLTYFQNEAQLEKSRLLSDRFSAERPKGSFSTLEIQRTEQGDSAMYLCASSDINEQYFGPGTRLTVT.

The count of this clonotype is one. V usage is TRBV10-3 and J usage is TRBJ2-1, with no clear D. Germline V gene data show CDR1 as ENHRY and CDR2 as SYGVKD. This CDR3 comprises 17 residues. The V end was cut by 3 bases, the J end by 0 bases, with 15 bases between. CDR3 coding DNA: TGTGCCATCAGTGACCTTTATCCCCCGAGCTCCTACAATGAGCAGTTCTTC. Translating gives CAISDLYPPSSYNEQFF.